This is a list of T cell receptor beta chains from one sample in a study of cytotoxic CD8 clonotypes in ibrutinib-treated CLL. Profiling relied on immunoSEQ multiplex PCR, and the TCRdb table lists in-frame clones only, not all of them. This table has more than 200,000 clones, approximately 75% appearing once. The sample in question was PBMCs, obtained after 12 months of ibrutinib treatment. The receptors stem from a human donor with chronic lymphocytic leukemia. CDR3s include the opening cysteine and the closing phenylalanine or tryptophan. D genes are given only for firm matches. Size values are once, few and many counts, or a class for expanded clones, and some rows have none.

TRBD1 | TRBJ2-7 | NA | TRBV6-1 | TGTGCCAGCAGCCCGACAGGGAATCTCCCCGAGCAGTACTTC | CASSPTGNLPEQYF
NA | TRBJ1-6 | NA | TRBV19 | TGTGCCAGTAGCAGCTTGGGACCCCTCCACTTT | CASSSLGPLHF
NA | TRBJ2-2 | NA | TRBV27 | TGTGCCAGCAGTTTATACCCCCCTAGCAAGTTCACCGGGGAGCTGTTTTTT | CASSLYPPSKFTGELFF
NA | TRBJ2-2 | NA | TRBV10-2 | TGCGCCAGCAGTCCTACAGGGAACACCGGGGAGCTGTTTTTT | CASSPTGNTGELFF
NA | TRBJ2-4 | NA | TRBV27 | TGTGCCAGCAGTTTTGGGGACGGGTCCAAAAACATTCAGTACTTC | CASSFGDGSKNIQYF
TRBD1 | TRBJ1-4 | NA | TRBV18 | TGTGCCAGCTCTCGGGACAGGCACCTTCTTGCAACTAATGAAAAACTGTTTTTT | CASSRDRHLLATNEKLFF
TRBD1 | TRBJ2-3 | NA | TRBV9 | TGTGCCAGCAGCGTAGCTTACGGACAGGGGTACACAGATACGCAGTATTTT | CASSVAYGQGYTDTQYF
TRBD1 | TRBJ2-5 | NA | TRBV5-1 | TGCGCCAGCAGCTTGGGGACAGGGGGCTCGGAGACCCAGTACTTC | CASSLGTGGSETQYF
NA | TRBJ2-3 | once | TRBV4-2 | TGTGCCAGCAGCCAAGAAGGAACGCGGAGTAAAGGAGATACGCAGTATTTT | CASSQEGTRSKGDTQYF
NA | TRBJ1-4 | NA | TRBV7-9 | TGTGCCAGCAGCCCCGGACAGAAAACTAATGAAAAACTGTTTTTT | CASSPGQKTNEKLFF
NA | TRBJ1-2 | few | TRBV6-1 | TGTGCCAGCAGTGAAGGGGGTTTTAGCTATGGCTACACCTTC | CASSEGGFSYGYTF
NA | TRBJ1-5 | NA | TRBV27 | TGTGCCAGCAGTTTGGGCGCGAAAGATTCGCCCCAGCATTTT | CASSLGAKDSPQHF
NA | TRBJ1-2 | NA | TRBV28 | TGTGCCAGCACCGAGGGGTTTTCCTATGGCTACACCTTC | CASTEGFSYGYTF
NA | TRBJ2-7 | NA | TRBV19 | TGTGCCAGTAGTGCCGGGGGTCCACTGGGTGAGCAGTACTTC | CASSAGGPLGEQYF
TRBD1 | TRBJ1-2 | NA | TRBV7-9 | TGTGCCAGCAGCTTGGGACAGGGACCCTATGGCTACACCTTC | CASSLGQGPYGYTF
TRBD1 | TRBJ2-1 | NA | TRBV6-5 | TGTGCCAGCAGTTCCACCGGGACAGGGGTATCCAATGAGCAGTTCTTC | CASSSTGTGVSNEQFF
NA | TRBJ1-3 | NA | TRBV27 | TGTGCCAGCAGTTTTTCGGGATTTGGAAACACCATATATTTT | CASSFSGFGNTIYF
TRBD2 | TRBJ2-7 | NA | TRBV28 | TGTGCCAGCAGTGAGAGGACTAGCGGGGACAGTTGGCGGTACTTC | CASSERTSGDSWRYF
NA | TRBJ2-7 | once | TRBV6-5 | TGTGCCAGCAAGGACAGAACCTACGAGCAGTACTTC | CASKDRTYEQYF
TRBD2 | TRBJ2-1 | once | TRBV10-3 | TGTGCCATCAGTGGCGGGGTGGGGACTAGCGGATTTGAGCAGTTCTTC | CAISGGVGTSGFEQFF
NA | TRBJ1-1 | NA | TRBV5-6 | TGTGCCAGCAGCTTGGCCGGGGCGAACACTGAAGCTTTCTTT | CASSLAGANTEAFF
NA | TRBJ2-1 | NA | TRBV7-2 | TGTGCCAGCAGCTTAACCCAATCGTGGGGTAATGAGCAGTTCTTC | CASSLTQSWGNEQFF
NA | TRBJ2-4 | NA | TRBV5-1 | TGCGCCAGCAGCCTATCAGGGGATACAGCCAAAAACATTCAGTACTTC | CASSLSGDTAKNIQYF
TRBD1 | TRBJ1-3 | NA | TRBV9 | TGTGCCAGCAGCGTCGGGACAGGGTATGGAAACACCATATATTTT | CASSVGTGYGNTIYF
NA | TRBJ1-5 | NA | TRBV28 | TGTGCCAGCAGTTTAGCCGGGCGCGAGGGTCAGCCCCAGCATTTT | CASSLAGREGQPQHF
TRBD2 | TRBJ2-5 | once | TRBV5-5 | TGTGCCAGCAGCTTGATGCGGGGGCAAGAGACCCAGTACTTC | CASSLMRGQETQYF
TRBD2 | TRBJ2-1 | NA | TRBV7-3 | TGTGCCAGCAGCCCCCTAGCGGGGTCCCTACGGAATGAGCAGTTCTTC | CASSPLAGSLRNEQFF
NA | TRBJ2-3 | NA | TRBV7-9 | TGTGCCAGCAGCTGGGGCTACACAGATACGCAGTATTTT | CASSWGYTDTQYF
NA | TRBJ2-3 | NA | TRBV6-5 | TGTGCCAGCAGCCCTACTGGAACCGATGCAGATACGCAGTATTTT | CASSPTGTDADTQYF
NA | TRBJ1-5 | NA | TRBV11-2 | TGTGCCAGCAGCCTCGGGCCGGATCAGCCCCAGCATTTT | CASSLGPDQPQHF
NA | TRBJ2-7 | once | TRBV7-8 | TGTGCCAGCAGCTTAGTGGGCGGGCTTCTCTCCTACGAGCAGTACTTC | CASSLVGGLLSYEQYF
NA | TRBJ1-1 | NA | TRBV9 | TGTGCCAGCAGTAGGGAGGGGAGAAACACTGAAGCTTTCTTT | CASSREGRNTEAFF
TRBD1 | TRBJ1-1 | NA | TRBV6-1 | TGTGCCAGCAGTCCCAGGGGGCTGCGCACTGAAGCTTTCTTT | CASSPRGLRTEAFF
NA | TRBJ2-5 | few | TRBV7-3 | TGTGCCAGCAGCTCGGACACAGAGACCCAGTACTTC | CASSSDTETQYF
NA | TRBJ2-1 | NA | TRBV12-5 | TGTGCTAGTGGTATCTCCCTGGGCGGGACTTACAATGAGCAGTTCTTC | CASGISLGGTYNEQFF
NA | TRBJ1-5 | NA | TRBV4-1 | TGCGCCAGCAGCCAAACGATCACCCCATTCGGCAATCAGCCCCAGCATTTT | CASSQTITPFGNQPQHF
TRBD1 | TRBJ2-7 | NA | TRBV7-9 | TGTGCCAGCAGTCCCGGGACAGGGGATGAGCAGTACTTC | CASSPGTGDEQYF
NA | TRBJ2-1 | NA | TRBV28 | TGTGCCAGCAGAGAAAGTGCGGGGTCTGTCTCCTACAATGAGCAGTTCTTC | CASRESAGSVSYNEQFF
NA | TRBJ2-7 | NA | TRBV5-6 | TGTGCCAGCAGCGCAGGAGGTGGAGAGCAGTACTTC | CASSAGGGEQYF
NA | TRBJ2-3 | NA | TRBV11-2 | TGTGCCAGCAGCCCAAACCCGGACCACACAGATACGCAGTATTTT | CASSPNPDHTDTQYF
TRBD1 | TRBJ1-5 | NA | TRBV15 | TGTGCCACCAGCAGACATGACAGGGGGGCTAATCAGCCCCAGCATTTT | CATSRHDRGANQPQHF
NA | TRBJ2-3 | NA | TRBV6-5 | TGTGCCAGCAGTTATTCGGGTTTTACTAGCACAGATACGCAGTATTTT | CASSYSGFTSTDTQYF
NA | TRBJ2-5 | NA | TRBV28 | TGTGCCAGCATCCCAAGAATGGGCGAGACCCAGTACTTC | CASIPRMGETQYF
NA | TRBJ2-1 | NA | TRBV4-1 | TGCGCCAGCAGCCAAGTCTCCACCGGGACCAACAATGAGCAGTTCTTC | CASSQVSTGTNNEQFF
NA | TRBJ2-7 | NA | TRBV2 | TGTGCCAGCAGTGAACAGGGCTACGAGCAGTACTTC | CASSEQGYEQYF
NA | TRBJ1-6 | NA | TRBV5-4 | TGTGCCAGCAGCTTGGCCCCTCAGGGTATGGATTCACCCCTCCACTTT | CASSLAPQGMDSPLHF
NA | TRBJ1-2 | NA | TRBV27 | TGTGCCACCAACGCCGCGGGGCCTACCCTGCAGAAAGGCTACACCTTC | CATNAAGPTLQKGYTF
NA | TRBJ2-2 | NA | TRBV7-8 | TGTGCCAGCAGCTTACGGGACACCAACACCGGGGAGCTGTTTTTT | CASSLRDTNTGELFF
NA | TRBJ1-1 | NA | TRBV6-5 | TGTGCCAGCAGTTCCGGACTTCTAAACACTGAAGCTTTCTTT | CASSSGLLNTEAFF
NA | TRBJ2-7 | NA | TRBV13 | TGTGCCAGCAAGTCTCTTGGGGGAGAGCAGTACTTC | CASKSLGGEQYF
TRBD1 | TRBJ2-7 | once | TRBV19 | TGTGCCAGTAGTCGTTTCTCCGGGACAGGACAATACGAGCAGTACTTC | CASSRFSGTGQYEQYF
NA | TRBJ1-5 | NA | TRBV30 | TGTGCCTGGAGTGCTGGGTCCTACGGGTATCAGCCCCAGCATTTT | CAWSAGSYGYQPQHF
NA | TRBJ1-5 | NA | TRBV7-8 | TGTGCCAGCAGCTTAAATTTCCCGCCGGGACAAAATAGCAATCAGCCCCAGCATTTT | CASSLNFPPGQNSNQPQHF
TRBD2 | TRBJ2-7 | NA | TRBV5-1 | TGCGCCAGCAGAGGGCTAGCGGGACCCTACGAGCAGTACTTC | CASRGLAGPYEQYF
NA | TRBJ2-2 | NA | TRBV2 | TGTGCCCACCAGGGGACGAACACCGGGGAGCTGTTTTTT | CAHQGTNTGELFF
NA | TRBJ1-4 | NA | TRBV18 | TGTGCCAGCTCACCACCAAGGGCAGGCGCTTCAACTAATGAAAAACTGTTTTTT | CASSPPRAGASTNEKLFF
NA | TRBJ2-7 | NA | TRBV6-5 | TGTGCCAGCAGTTCCTTCGGGGAACGGGCTTCCTACGAGCAGTACTTC | CASSSFGERASYEQYF
NA | TRBJ1-1 | NA | TRBV7-8 | TGTGCCAGCAGCTTGTACACTACGGTAGGGGCTTTCTTT | CASSLYTTVGAFF
TRBD1 | TRBJ1-2 | NA | TRBV11-2 | TGTGCCAGCAGCTTAGTGGGACAGTGGAACTATGGCTACACCTTC | CASSLVGQWNYGYTF